These T cell receptor beta chains were read from a single sample in a study of CD8 T cells in Susac syndrome. TCRdb called the immunoSEQ multiplex PCR reads again in MiXCR, with one record for every CDR3 protein. The sample shows about 130,000 distinct CDR3 sequences, 90% to 95% of them seen only once. The sequenced material came from CD4+ T cells from PBMCs. The source of these receptors is a human donor with multiple sclerosis. The CDR3 runs from the conserved cysteine through the conserved F or W. The order of the fields is D gene, J gene, V gene, CDR3 length, CDR3 DNA, CDR3 protein. D genes are given only for firm matches.

TRBD1 | TRBJ2-7 | TRBV28 | 15 | TGTGCCAGCAGTTCGCCGGGACAGACCGCTGGAGAGCAGTACTTC | CASSSPGQTAGEQYF
. | TRBJ2-2 | TRBV9 | 17 | TGTGCCAGCAGCGTAGCTGGTTGGGGTATGATGTCCGGGGAGCTGTTTTTT | CASSVAGWGMMSGELFF
TRBD2 | TRBJ2-2 | TRBV30 | 18 | TGTGCCTGGAGCTACCGGGGCGTACTAGCGGGAAGGACCGGGGAGCTGTTTTTT | CAWSYRGVLAGRTGELFF
TRBD1 | TRBJ1-1 | TRBV30 | 14 | TGTGCCTGGAGTGTACAGGACAGGGGAACTGAAGCTTTCTTT | CAWSVQDRGTEAFF
. | TRBJ2-5 | TRBV6-6 | 14 | TGTGCCAGCAGCCACCCGGCTAGCGAAGAGACCCAGTACTTC | CASSHPASEETQYF
. | TRBJ2-7 | TRBV19 | 14 | TGTGCCAGTGCCGTTAGTACAGGGCCTAGGGAGCAGTACTTC | CASAVSTGPREQYF
. | TRBJ2-3 | TRBV5-1 | 14 | TGCGCCAGCAGCTTCGAGACGAGGGGAGATACGCAGTATTTT | CASSFETRGDTQYF
. | TRBJ1-5 | TRBV7-2 | 14 | TGTGCCAGCAGCTTTTACGGTAACAATCAGCCCCAGCATTTT | CASSFYGNNQPQHF
. | TRBJ1-2 | TRBV27 | 14 | TGTGCCAGCAGTTTAGCCGGGCCGCTTTATGGCTACACCTTC | CASSLAGPLYGYTF
TRBD2 | TRBJ2-1 | TRBV12-3/TRBV12-4 | 15 | TGTGCCAGCACATTAAGCGGGACTAGCTACAATGAGCAGTTCTTC | CASTLSGTSYNEQFF
TRBD2 | TRBJ2-2 | TRBV11-2 | 15 | TGTGCCAGCAGTTCCGGGACTAGGGATAACGGGGAGCTGTTTTTT | CASSSGTRDNGELFF